This TCR beta chain was profiled in a study of blood T cell repertoires in COVID-19. The wider study: Italy, Spain and the United States were the sources of the convalescent and acute COVID-19 samples.

In the original workflow: Reference gene primer amplification gave estimated nucleated cell counts. Repertoires were generated with immunoSEQ multiplex PCR, while TCRdb's copy carries only in-frame clones and drops some. From that table come the V and J calls and clone size; the DNA was used to work out D and trimming. The sample gives under 150,000 clones, 88% of which show up once; about 2% is in the top ten. The sequence was obtained from a human donor in a cohort sampled during active COVID-19. The source material was peripheral blood.

The CDR3: CASSKPGLAGVETQYF. The CDR3 bases are TGCGCCAGCAGCAAGCCGGGACTAGCGGGCGTAGAGACCCAGTACTTC. V is TRBV5-1 and J is TRBJ2-5, with TRBD2 identical over 12 bases. The CDR3 contains 16 residues. Trimming at V came to 4 bases and at J to 4 bases, leaving 8 bases not matched to a gene. The germline V gene has CDR1 SGHRS and CDR2 YFSETQ. Combining the CDR3 with reference TRBV5-1 and TRBJ2-5 gives the whole variable domain KAGVTQTPRYLIKTRGQQVTLSCSPISGHRSVSWYQQTPGQGLQFLFEYFSETQRNKGNFPGRFSGRQFSNSRSEMNVSTLELGDSALYLCASSKPGLAGVETQYFGPGTRLLVL.